The 5 T cell receptor beta chains below all came from one sample that was sequenced in a study of blood T cell repertoires in COVID-19. The assay was immunoSEQ multiplex PCR, and TCRdb's table has in-frame clones only and misses some. This sample has around 320,000 clones, with approximately 85% found just once. Specimen: peripheral blood. The receptors stem from a human donor in a cohort sampled during active COVID-19.

This clone appeared a single time. The chain links TRBV5-6 to TRBJ2-1, with D possibly matching TRBD1 (6 bases). The length of the CDR3 is 17 residues. V lost 0 bases and J lost 2, with 15 bases in between. The germline V gene has CDR1 SGHDT and CDR2 YYEEEE. The DNA for the CDR3 is TGTGCCAGCAGCTTGGACTTGGGGGCCTATACCTACAATGAGCAGTTCTTC. As protein: CASSLDLGAYTYNEQFF.

V usage is TRBV24-1 and J usage is TRBJ2-2; TRBD1 aligns across 9 bases. CDR3 length: 17 amino acids. With 7 bases clipped from V and 3 bases from J, the junction kept 11 bases outside the gene matches. Germline CDR1 is KGHDR and CDR2 is SFDVKD. The CDR3 reads CATSAAGTGHDTGELFF. CDR3 bases: TGTGCCACCAGCGCGGCCGGGACAGGGCATGACACCGGGGAGCTGTTTTTT.

This clone was detected once. This chain links TRBV30 with TRBJ2-3; no firm D call. Between the trimmed V and J ends, which lost 1 base and 2 bases, there was a span of 13 bases. CDR3 size: 15 residues. CDR1 and CDR2 from the germline V gene are GTSNPN and SVGIG (reference sequence). CDR3 amino acids: CAWSGLSTLTDTQYF. The CDR3 DNA reads TGTGCCTGGAGTGGGTTGTCTACCCTCACAGATACGCAGTATTTT.

The V and J genes are TRBV5-1 and TRBJ2-3; the match to TRBD2 covers 10 bases. V gave up 0 bases and J gave up 2 bases; unmatched junction bases: 3. CDR3 length equals 16 residues. Germline V CDR1 and CDR2: SGHRS, YFSETQ. The CDR3 DNA reads as TGCGCCAGCAGCTTGGGTACTAGCGGGGTCACAGATACGCAGTATTTT. It yields the protein CASSLGTSGVTDTQYF.

V usage is TRBV4-1 and J usage is TRBJ1-2, with 7 bases lining up with TRBD1. Trimming cost V 2 bases and J 6 bases; bases outside gene matches: 3. Germline V gene data show CDR1 as MGHRA and CDR2 as YSYEKL. This CDR3 contains 13 residues. The DNA of the CDR3 is TGCGCCAGCAGCCAACGACAGGGCGATGGCTACACCTTC. It translates to CASSQRQGDGYTF.